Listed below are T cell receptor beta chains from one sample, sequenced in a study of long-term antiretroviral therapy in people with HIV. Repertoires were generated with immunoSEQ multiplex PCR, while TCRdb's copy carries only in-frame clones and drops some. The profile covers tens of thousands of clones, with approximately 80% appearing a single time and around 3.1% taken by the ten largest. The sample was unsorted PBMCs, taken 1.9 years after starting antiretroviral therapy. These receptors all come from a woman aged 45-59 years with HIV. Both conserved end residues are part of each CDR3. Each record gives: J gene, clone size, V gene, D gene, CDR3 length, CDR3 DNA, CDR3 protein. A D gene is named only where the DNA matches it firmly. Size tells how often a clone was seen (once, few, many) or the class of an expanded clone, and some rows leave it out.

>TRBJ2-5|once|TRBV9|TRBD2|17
TGTGCCAGCAGCGTAGAAGGGCTAGCGGGGGTCTTAGAGACCCAGTACTTC
CASSVEGLAGVLETQYF
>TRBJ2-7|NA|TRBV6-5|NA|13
TGTGCCAGCAGTAGGGGGACCCTCTACGAGCAGTACTTC
CASSRGTLYEQYF
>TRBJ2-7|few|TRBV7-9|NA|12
TGTGCCAGCAGCTCGACAGGCTACGAGCAGTACTTC
CASSSTGYEQYF
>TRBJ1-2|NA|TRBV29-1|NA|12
TGCAGCGCTGGGGTTTCGGGGGTCGACTACACCTTC
CSAGVSGVDYTF
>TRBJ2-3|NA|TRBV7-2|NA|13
TGTGCCAGCAGCGTAACTAGCCCAGATACGCAGTATTTT
CASSVTSPDTQYF
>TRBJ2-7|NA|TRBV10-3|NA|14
TGTGCCAGCAGAGGCGGCCCCCAGCTCTACGAGCAGTACTTC
CASRGGPQLYEQYF
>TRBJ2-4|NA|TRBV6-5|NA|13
TGTGCCACGCAGAGTTTGGCCAAAAACATTCAGTACTTC
CATQSLAKNIQYF
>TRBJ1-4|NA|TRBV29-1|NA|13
TGCAGCGTTAAGGGGCTATATAATGAAAAACTGTTTTTT
CSVKGLYNEKLFF
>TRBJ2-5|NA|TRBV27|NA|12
TGTGCCAGCAGTACCCCCCCCGGGACCCAGTACTTC
CASSTPPGTQYF
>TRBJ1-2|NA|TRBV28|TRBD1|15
TGTGCCAGCAGTTCAAGACAGGGGGCAGGCTATGGCTACACCTTC
CASSSRQGAGYGYTF
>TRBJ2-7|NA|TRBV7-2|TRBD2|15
TGTGCCAGCAGCCCTCGACTAGCGGGGGGCCACGAGCAGTACTTC
CASSPRLAGGHEQYF
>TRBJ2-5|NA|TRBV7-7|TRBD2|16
TGTGCCAGCAGCTTAGGTGTGACGGGGGGGCGAGAGACCCAGTACTTC
CASSLGVTGGRETQYF
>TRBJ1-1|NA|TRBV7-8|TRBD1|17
TGTGCCAGCAGCTTAAACTGGGACAGGGGGCCGAACACTGAAGCTTTCTTT
CASSLNWDRGPNTEAFF
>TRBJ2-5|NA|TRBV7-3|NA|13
TGTGCCAGCAGCTTACGGCCCCTAGAGACCCAGTACTTC
CASSLRPLETQYF
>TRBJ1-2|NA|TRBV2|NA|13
TGTGCCAGCAGTGAAGGAAGGGGACATGGCTACACCTTC
CASSEGRGHGYTF
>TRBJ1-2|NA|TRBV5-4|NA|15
TGTGCCAGCAGCTTAAACAAGGGGGGGTATTATGGCTACACCTTC
CASSLNKGGYYGYTF